These T cell receptor beta chains were read from a single sample in a study of vaccination effects on CD4 cells after COVID-19. The antigens these receptors bind are not known. Assay: immunoSEQ multiplex PCR; the TCRdb copy retains only in-frame clones and omits some. This table has approximately 37,000 clones, roughly 74% appearing once. The sample was CD4+ T cells from PBMCs cultured without peptide, taken before COVID-19 vaccination. The receptor source for this set is a human donor who received a COVID-19 vaccine. The CDR3 runs from the conserved cysteine through the conserved F or W.

TRBJ2-5,TRBV14,CASSQPGTPQETQYF
TRBJ2-5,TRBV28,CASSRRGEETQYF
TRBJ2-5,TRBV5-1,CASSRGQGTRRETQYF
TRBJ2-1,TRBV7-9,CASSHYGTSGTYNEQFF
TRBJ2-1,TRBV27,CASRRLAGYNEQFF
TRBJ2-6,TRBV4-1,CASSPTSGRPGANVLTF
TRBJ2-3,TRBV6-5,CASNLGQGGTDTQYF
TRBJ1-1,TRBV5-4,CAWAGSEAFF
TRBJ2-3,TRBV11-3,CASSLGDRAADTQYF
TRBJ2-1,TRBV14,CASSRDVGPNEQFF
TRBJ1-5,TRBV18,CASSPGGGNQPQHF
TRBJ2-7,TRBV3-1/TRBV3-2,CASSQVTKVAYEQYF
TRBJ2-1,TRBV29-1,CSALLAGGYNEQFF
TRBJ2-2,TRBV6-5,CASNGQGGTGELFF
TRBJ2-1,TRBV18,CASSPASGNEQFF
TRBJ2-1,TRBV30,CAWSDGKQFF
TRBJ2-2,TRBV6-5,CASRSLGIRELFF
TRBJ2-3,TRBV5-4,CASSLASSGAFTDTQYF
TRBJ2-3,TRBV4-1,CASSQESGKASTDTQYF
TRBJ2-4,TRBV10-3,CATRPSGEGGKNIQYF